The present T cell receptor beta chain was sequenced within a study of tumor T cells in aggressive B-cell lymphoma. Profiling relied on immunoSEQ multiplex PCR, and the TCRdb table lists in-frame clones only, not all of them. The table shows fewer than 2,500 clones, with approximately 85% occurring only once. The TCR sequence derives from an adult with diffuse large B cell lymphoma. Material: tumor tissue.

The DNA for the CDR3 is TGCGCCAGCAGCTTGGTTGGACAGGGATACGAGCAGTACTTC. It yields the protein CASSLVGQGYEQYF. The chain employs TRBV5-1 and TRBJ2-7, with 8 nucleotides matching TRBD1. V dropped 0 bases and J dropped 4; count of bases not matched to a gene: 3. Looked up from germline, CDR1 is SGHRS and CDR2 is YFSETQ. The CDR3 sequence is 14 residues long.